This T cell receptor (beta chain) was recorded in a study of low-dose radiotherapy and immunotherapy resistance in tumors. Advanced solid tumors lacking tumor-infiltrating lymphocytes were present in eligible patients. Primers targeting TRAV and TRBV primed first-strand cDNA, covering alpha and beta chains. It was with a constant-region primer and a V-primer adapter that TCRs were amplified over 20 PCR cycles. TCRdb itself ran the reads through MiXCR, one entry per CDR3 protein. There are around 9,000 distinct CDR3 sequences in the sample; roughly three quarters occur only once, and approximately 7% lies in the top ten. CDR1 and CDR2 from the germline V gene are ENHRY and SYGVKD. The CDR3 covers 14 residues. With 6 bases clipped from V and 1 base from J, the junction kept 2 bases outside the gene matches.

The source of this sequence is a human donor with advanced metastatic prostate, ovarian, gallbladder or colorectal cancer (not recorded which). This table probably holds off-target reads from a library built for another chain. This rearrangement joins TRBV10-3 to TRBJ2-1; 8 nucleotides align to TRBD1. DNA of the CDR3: TGTGCCATCAGCACAGGGGGTTCCTACAATGAGCAGTTCTTC. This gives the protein CAISTGGSYNEQFF.